A selection of T cell receptor beta chains follows, all from one sample in a study of blood T cell repertoires in COVID-19. The protocol was immunoSEQ multiplex PCR, while the TCRdb copy is restricted to in-frame clones and leaves out a portion. Among roughly 75,000 clones, over 75% were seen once, and the ten largest hold 8.5% to 10%. Input material: peripheral blood. These receptors were taken from a man in his forties or fifties with COVID-19, enrolled during active disease. Each CDR3 is given with its conserved first and last residue. D genes are given only for firm matches. The listing skips clone size in some rows; elsewhere it reads once, few, many or a size class.

CDR3 protein | CDR3 DNA | J gene | D gene | V gene | clone size
CASSIQGSPNTEAFF | TGTGCCAGTAGTATCCAGGGATCGCCGAACACTGAAGCTTTCTTT | TRBJ1-1 | NA | TRBV19 | NA
CASSTSIPTGCCSTDTQYF | TGTGCCAGTAGTACGTCCATCCCCACAGGGTGTTGCAGCACAGATACGCAGTATTTT | TRBJ2-3 | NA | TRBV19 | NA
CASSRERTPGLLPYEQYF | TGTGCCAGCAGCCGGGAACGAACGCCGGGACTTCTTCCCTACGAGCAGTACTTC | TRBJ2-7 | NA | TRBV4-2 | NA
CASSQQGMNTEAFF | TGTGCCAGCTCTCAACAGGGAATGAACACTGAAGCTTTCTTT | TRBJ1-1 | NA | TRBV18 | NA
CASRPRQTDTQYF | TGTGCCAGCAGACCTCGACAGACAGATACGCAGTATTTT | TRBJ2-3 | NA | TRBV27 | NA
CASSRRHPTGDYNSPLHF | TGCGCCAGCAGTAGAAGGCACCCGACAGGGGACTATAATTCACCCCTCCACTTT | TRBJ1-6 | TRBD1 | TRBV5-1 | many
CASSLLAGTNTGELFF | TGTGCCAGCAGCCTACTAGCGGGGACGAACACCGGGGAGCTGTTTTTT | TRBJ2-2 | TRBD2 | TRBV5-5 | NA
CASSQDLRENYGYTF | TGTGCCAGCAGCCAAGATTTGAGAGAGAACTATGGCTACACCTTC | TRBJ1-2 | NA | TRBV3-1/TRBV3-2 | once
CASSLASTHEQFF | TGTGCCAGCAGTTTGGCTAGCACACATGAGCAGTTCTTC | TRBJ2-1 | NA | TRBV6-5 | NA
CASSLKREGREQFF | TGTGCCAGCAGCTTAAAGCGGGAGGGCCGTGAGCAGTTCTTC | TRBJ2-1 | TRBD2 | TRBV7-3 | NA
CASSQGDGNQPQHF | TGTGCCAGCAGTCAGGGCGATGGCAATCAGCCCCAGCATTTT | TRBJ1-5 | NA | TRBV28 | NA
CASNQAGTGGNEQYF | TGTGCCAGCAACCAGGCGGGGACAGGGGGTAACGAGCAGTACTTC | TRBJ2-7 | TRBD1 | TRBV6-5 | NA
CASSWTGLAGTDTQYF | TGTGCCAGCAGCTGGACGGGACTAGCGGGCACAGATACGCAGTATTTT | TRBJ2-3 | TRBD2 | TRBV7-2 | NA
CASSLRPKGIREHNEQFF | TGCGCCAGCAGCTTGAGGCCTAAGGGAATTCGGGAACACAATGAGCAGTTCTTC | TRBJ2-1 | NA | TRBV5-1 | NA
CASSLRGAGGQETQYF | TGTGCCAGCAGCTTAAGGGGAGCGGGGGGTCAAGAGACCCAGTACTTC | TRBJ2-5 | TRBD2 | TRBV11-2 | NA
CSSRTGGGNTEAFF | TGCAGCTCCAGGACAGGGGGGGGGAACACTGAAGCTTTCTTT | TRBJ1-1 | TRBD1 | TRBV29-1 | NA
CASSQADSSSYEQYF | TGTGCCAGCAGCCAAGCGGACAGTAGCTCCTACGAGCAGTACTTC | TRBJ2-7 | NA | TRBV4-2 | NA
CASSLGDILSYEQYF | TGTGCCAGCAGCTTGGGGGACATCCTCTCCTACGAGCAGTACTTC | TRBJ2-7 | NA | TRBV5-5 | NA
CASSGTGVRSPLHF | TGTGCCAGCAGCGGTACAGGGGTGCGGTCACCCCTCCACTTT | TRBJ1-6 | TRBD1 | TRBV7-8 | few
CAISEGEGGGYTF | TGTGCCATCAGTGAGGGGGAGGGCGGAGGCTACACCTTC | TRBJ1-2 | NA | TRBV10-3 | NA
CASEDEQGVYGYTF | TGTGCCAGCGAAGACGAACAGGGAGTCTATGGCTACACCTTC | TRBJ1-2 | NA | TRBV28 | NA
CASSLPIGGISSHEQYF | TGTGCCAGCAGTTTACCAATCGGGGGGATCAGCTCCCACGAGCAGTACTTC | TRBJ2-7 | TRBD2 | TRBV28 | NA
CASSPGQSGNTIYF | TGTGCCAGCAGTCCAGGACAGTCTGGAAACACCATATATTTT | TRBJ1-3 | NA | TRBV27 | NA
CASSSGQLANYGYTF | TGTGCCAGCAGTTCCGGACAGCTAGCTAACTATGGCTACACCTTC | TRBJ1-2 | NA | TRBV6-5 | NA
CASSDRGTSSGNTIYF | TGCGCCAGCAGTGATCGGGGGACCTCCTCTGGAAACACCATATATTTT | TRBJ1-3 | NA | TRBV10-1 | NA
CASSTRQGGGYEQYF | TGTGCCAGCAGTACCCGACAGGGAGGTGGCTACGAGCAGTACTTC | TRBJ2-7 | NA | TRBV6-6 | NA
CASFNVGQREQFF | TGCGCCAGCTTTAACGTGGGCCAGAGAGAGCAGTTCTTC | TRBJ2-1 | NA | TRBV5-1 | NA
CASSVPGQGWQYF | TGTGCCAGCAGTGTCCCGGGACAGGGGTGGCAGTACTTC | TRBJ2-7 | TRBD1 | TRBV27 | NA
CASSTPGLAGPEQFF | TGTGCCAGCAGTACGCCGGGACTAGCGGGACCGGAGCAGTTCTTC | TRBJ2-1 | TRBD2 | TRBV6-6 | NA
CASSDSTGGSYNEQFF | TGTGCCAGCAGTGACTCGACAGGGGGCTCCTACAATGAGCAGTTCTTC | TRBJ2-1 | TRBD1 | TRBV6-4 | NA
CASSHPSGMGGELFF | TGTGCCAGCAGCCACCCTAGCGGGATGGGCGGGGAGCTGTTTTTT | TRBJ2-2 | TRBD2 | TRBV14 | few
CASSLEGLAGDTQYF | TGTGCCAGCAGCTTAGAGGGTCTAGCGGGAGATACGCAGTATTTT | TRBJ2-3 | TRBD2 | TRBV11-1 | NA
CASSQETTQGLAGDNEQYF | TGCGCCAGCAGCCAAGAAACGACACAAGGACTAGCGGGAGATAACGAGCAGTACTTC | TRBJ2-7 | TRBD2 | TRBV4-1 | NA
CASSQRHLAGGGNEQYF | TGTGCCAGCAGCCAAAGACATCTAGCGGGAGGTGGTAACGAGCAGTACTTC | TRBJ2-7 | TRBD2 | TRBV3-1/TRBV3-2 | few
CASSLGLFSYNSPLHF | TGTGCCAGCAGTTTGGGGCTATTCTCCTATAATTCACCCCTCCACTTT | TRBJ1-6 | NA | TRBV27 | NA
CASTLRSSGYGEKLFF | TGTGCCAGCACCTTGAGGTCTTCGGGGTATGGTGAAAAACTGTTTTTT | TRBJ1-4 | NA | TRBV28 | NA
CASSPLAGVHNEQFF | TGTGCCAGCAGTCCGCTAGCGGGAGTTCACAATGAGCAGTTCTTC | TRBJ2-1 | TRBD2 | TRBV6-5 | NA
CATSDNRQGDLFYGYTF | TGTGCCACCAGTGATAACCGGCAGGGGGATTTATTCTATGGCTACACCTTC | TRBJ1-2 | TRBD1 | TRBV24-1 | few
CASSRGRDEKLFF | TGTGCCAGCAGCAGGGGGCGAGATGAAAAACTGTTTTTT | TRBJ1-4 | TRBD1 | TRBV28 | NA
CAWSGGDSQDQPQHF | TGTGCCTGGAGTGGGGGGGACAGCCAAGATCAGCCCCAGCATTTT | TRBJ1-5 | TRBD1 | TRBV30 | NA
CASRDRGRNEQFF | TGTGCCAGCAGGGACAGGGGGAGGAATGAGCAGTTCTTC | TRBJ2-1 | TRBD1 | TRBV27 | NA
CASSRQTSGSTDTQYF | TGTGCCAGCAGCCGACAGACTAGCGGGAGCACAGATACGCAGTATTTT | TRBJ2-3 | TRBD2 | TRBV3-1/TRBV3-2 | NA
CASSLHPLRQHF | TGTGCCAGCAGCCTCCACCCACTACGCCAGCATTTT | TRBJ1-5 | NA | TRBV7-8 | NA
CASSDTGTYTYEQYF | TGTGCCAGCAGTGATACCGGGACTTACACCTACGAGCAGTACTTC | TRBJ2-7 | NA | TRBV6-6 | many
CASSLRESYNSPLHF | TGTGCCAGCAGCTTACGGGAATCCTATAATTCACCCCTCCACTTT | TRBJ1-6 | NA | TRBV9 | NA
CASSAPGLARSTDTQYF | TGTGCCAGCAGTGCCCCGGGACTAGCGAGAAGCACAGATACGCAGTATTTT | TRBJ2-3 | TRBD2 | TRBV6-4 | NA
CASSPRRQVDGYTF | TGTGCCAGCAGCCCCAGACGACAGGTTGATGGCTACACCTTC | TRBJ1-2 | NA | TRBV3-1/TRBV3-2 | NA
CATSDFSPSSYNEQFF | TGTGCCACCAGTGATTTCTCCCCGAGCTCCTACAATGAGCAGTTCTTC | TRBJ2-1 | NA | TRBV24-1 | NA
CASSVTGTGGEPQHF | TGTGCCAGCAGCGTTACCGGGACAGGTGGGGAGCCCCAGCATTTT | TRBJ1-5 | TRBD1 | TRBV7-2 | NA
CASSLQGGSGNTIYF | TGTGCCAGCAGCTTACAGGGGGGGTCTGGAAACACCATATATTTT | TRBJ1-3 | TRBD1 | TRBV5-4 | NA